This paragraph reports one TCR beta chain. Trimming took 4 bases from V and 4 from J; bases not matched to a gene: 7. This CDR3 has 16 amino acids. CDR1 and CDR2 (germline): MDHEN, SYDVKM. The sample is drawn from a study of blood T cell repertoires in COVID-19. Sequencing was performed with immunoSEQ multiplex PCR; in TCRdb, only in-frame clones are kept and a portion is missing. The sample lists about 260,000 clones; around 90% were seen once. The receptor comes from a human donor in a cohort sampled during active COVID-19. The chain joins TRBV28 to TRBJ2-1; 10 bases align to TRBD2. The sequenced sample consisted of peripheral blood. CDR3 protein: CASSSQREGPYNEQFF. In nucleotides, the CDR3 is TGTGCCAGCAGTTCTCAGCGGGAGGGTCCTTACAATGAGCAGTTCTTC.